This TCR beta chain originates from a study of blood T cell repertoires in COVID-19. On the study more broadly: Nucleic acid was either cDNA or gDNA, and it came from T cells, B-cell-depleted T cells, or PBMCs.

The germline V gene encodes CDR1 LNHDA and CDR2 SQIVND (reference sequence). CDR3 length equals 15 residues. Germline trimming cut 4 bases from V and 0 bases from J; bases unmatched to any gene: 6. Profiled with immunoSEQ multiplex PCR; TCRdb holds only in-frame clones, not every one. In the table there are over 200,000 clones, about 90% of which are singletons. Sequenced input: peripheral blood. V gene TRBV19 combines with J gene TRBJ2-7, with TRBD2 matching 7 bases. This sequence originates from a man between 25 and 39 years old with acute or convalescent COVID-19. The CDR3 DNA sequence: TGTGCCAGTAGTAGTAGCGGGCCTCTCTCCTACGAGCAGTACTTC. Protein: CASSSSGPLSYEQYF.